The 30 T cell receptor beta chains in this list originate from one sample, sequenced in a study of T-cell memory formation after mild COVID-19. TCRdb passed the 5' RACE reads through MiXCR, listing each CDR3 protein once. The sample contains some 150,000 distinct CDR3 sequences, over 6% of which appear only once. Source material: PBMCs or a T cell subset sorted from them (not recorded which). The receptors derive from an adult woman who had mild COVID-19 (a few samples of this study predate the infection). Cell type and time point are not known.

The rearrangement links TRBV27 to TRBJ1-5; a possible D gene is TRBD1 (5 bases). Looked up from germline, CDR1 is MNHEY and CDR2 is SMNVEV (reference sequence). The CDR3 runs to 15 residues. The V end lost 5 bases, the J end lost 2 bases, and 13 bases lay between the germline ends. The CDR3 sequence is CASSTRWGGNQPQHF. The DNA for the CDR3 is TGTGCCAGCAGTACCCGTTGGGGGGGCAATCAGCCCCAGCATTTT.

This clonotype was observed at least ten times. The V and J genes are TRBV9 and TRBJ1-3; D ambiguous. The ends were cut back, 0 bases at V and 0 bases at J, with 7 bases in the middle. This CDR3 contains 15 residues. CDR1 and CDR2 (germline): SGDLS, YYNGEE. This CDR3 is CASSVALGSGNTIYF. The CDR3 DNA reads TGTGCCAGCAGCGTAGCTTTAGGCTCTGGAAACACCATATATTTT.

This clonotype was seen more than once but under ten times. The rearrangement joins TRBV5-4 to TRBJ2-7, with TRBD2 as a possible D gene (6 bases). The ends were cut back, 3 bases at V and 5 bases at J, with 18 bases in the middle. In germline, CDR1 is SGHNT, CDR2 YYREEE (reference sequence). The CDR3 has 15 residues. The CDR3 reads CASSSPGGARNEQYF. Written as DNA, the CDR3 is TGTGCCAGCAGCTCCCCGGGCGGGGCCAGGAACGAGCAGTACTTC.

V is TRBV20-1 and J is TRBJ2-2; TRBD2 agrees at 7 bases. In germline, CDR1 is DFQATT, CDR2 SNEGSKA (reference sequence). V lost 2 bases, J lost 1 base, and 7 bases stayed unmatched. The length of the CDR3 is 16 residues. This chain's CDR3 is CSARSPSGMNTGELFF. In nucleotides, the CDR3 is TGCAGTGCTAGATCCCCTAGCGGAATGAACACCGGGGAGCTGTTTTTT.

This clonotype showed up many times. The chain carries TRBV7-9 and TRBJ2-2, with TRBD1 matching 9 bases. The CDR3 covers 17 residues. Germline loops: CDR1 SEHNR, CDR2 FQNEAQ (reference sequence). The trim removed 5 bases at V and 0 bases at J, leaving 7 bases unmatched. CDR3 coding DNA: TGTGCCAGCAGCCCCGGACAGGGGAACACGAACACCGGGGAGCTGTTTTTT. Translated: CASSPGQGNTNTGELFF.

This clonotype was seen many times. The J gene is TRBJ1-6, the V gene TRBV7-2, with D hard to call. Trimming cost V 2 bases and J 7 bases, with 12 bases left between them. The germline V gene encodes CDR1 SGHTA and CDR2 FQGNSA. The CDR3 runs to 15 residues. The chain's CDR3 is CASSLSGSQNSPLHF. The CDR3 DNA reads as TGTGCCAGCAGCTTAAGCGGCAGCCAGAATTCACCCCTCCACTTT.

This clonotype was seen at least ten times. The chain has TRBV6-5 and TRBJ1-6; D is perhaps TRBD1 (5 bases). The CDR3 has 18 amino acids. Trimming removed 4 bases from V and 0 bases from J, with 16 bases in between. Germline V gene sequence: CDR1 MNHEY, CDR2 SVGAGI. This CDR3 reads CASSSGTGIGSYNSPLHF. Written as DNA, the CDR3 is TGTGCCAGCAGTTCAGGGACTGGGATTGGCTCCTATAATTCACCCCTCCACTTT.

The chain recombines TRBV5-1 with TRBJ2-7; D is possibly TRBD1 (5 bases). The CDR3 is 15 amino acids. V dropped 0 bases and J dropped 3 bases, with 13 bases sitting between them. Germline CDR1 is SGHRS and CDR2 is YFSETQ. For the CDR3, the DNA is TGCGCCAGCAGCTTGGGGGCAGTGGGGCTCTACGAGCAGTACTTC. It translates to CASSLGAVGLYEQYF.

This clonotype has at least ten counts. The V call is TRBV20-1, the J call TRBJ1-1; D is unresolved. The CDR3 length is 14 residues. The germline gives CDR1 DFQATT, CDR2 SNEGSKA (reference sequence). Trimming left V 5 bases short and J 2 bases short, with 15 bases between. CDR3 nucleotide sequence: TGCAGTGCTGCGCACCGCCCGGTTAACACTGAAGCTTTCTTT. Translating it yields CSAAHRPVNTEAFF.

This clonotype has at least ten counts. This chain connects TRBV12-3 or TRBV12-4 to TRBJ2-1; 8 bases are a match to TRBD2. With V trimmed by 6 bases and J by 5 bases, 3 bases remained unmatched. This CDR3 comprises 13 residues. The CDR3 coding sequence is TGTGCCAGCAGGGGTAGCGGGAACAATGAGCAGTTCTTC. Its translation: CASRGSGNNEQFF.

Ten or more counts support this clonotype. This sequence joins TRBV10-3 and TRBJ2-7; no definite D call. The CDR3 has 12 residues. With 3 bases removed from V and 2 bases from J, the gap between germline ends came to 5 bases. From germline, CDR1 is ENHRY and CDR2 SYGVKD. The CDR3 bases are TGTGCCATCAGTGAAATAACCTACGAGCAGTACTTC. It codes for CAISEITYEQYF.

The DNA for the CDR3 is TGTGCCAGCAGCTTAACTAGCGGGGGGCCAGATACGCAGTATTTT. Residues: CASSLTSGGPDTQYF. The rearrangement links TRBV7-3 to TRBJ2-3; 10 bases line up with TRBD2. V was clipped by 0 bases and J by 4 bases; unmatched bases: 1. The CDR3 spans 15 residues. Germline values: CDR1 SGHTA, CDR2 FQGTGA.

This clonotype showed up many times. The chain couples TRBV12-3 or TRBV12-4 to TRBJ2-1, with TRBD2 matching over 9 bases. This CDR3 comprises 15 residues. V lost 4 bases and J lost 7; bases outside the gene matches: 8. The CDR3 reads CASSSGGRAMNEQFF. CDR3 sequence (DNA): TGTGCCAGCAGTTCGGGCGGGAGGGCCATGAATGAGCAGTTCTTC.

The chain is built from TRBV7-9 and TRBJ2-3, with TRBD1 matching over 7 bases. The trim removed 5 bases at V and 0 bases at J, leaving 11 bases unmatched. CDR3 length equals 17 residues. Per the germline V gene, CDR1 is SEHNR and CDR2 is FQNEAQ (reference sequence). The DNA of the CDR3 is TGTGCCAGCAGCCGACGAGGGACAGTGACTAGCACAGATACGCAGTATTTT. This encodes CASSRRGTVTSTDTQYF.

The chain uses TRBV24-1 and TRBJ2-3, with D maybe TRBD2 (6 bases). The V end lost 0 bases, the J end lost 0 bases, and 9 bases lay between the germline ends. The CDR3 consists of 16 residues. Germline V gene data show CDR1 as KGHDR and CDR2 as SFDVKD. The DNA for the CDR3 is TGTGCCACCAGTGATTTGTACGGGACTAGCACAGATACGCAGTATTTT. This gives the protein CATSDLYGTSTDTQYF.

The sample holds many counts of this clonotype. V is TRBV4-2 and J is TRBJ2-1; D gene unclear. The V end lost 1 base, the J end lost 10 bases, and 5 bases lay between the germline ends. The CDR3 consists of 11 residues. Germline V gives CDR1 LGHNA, CDR2 YNFKEQ. In DNA, the CDR3 is TGTGCCAGCAGCCAAGGAGGAGAGCAGTTCTTC. Amino acids: CASSQGGEQFF.

There are a few counts of this clonotype. V is TRBV15 and J is TRBJ2-1; either TRBD1 or TRBD2 may fit D (6 bases each). V shed 4 bases and J shed 0 bases, with 13 bases lying between them. There are 16 residues in the CDR3. Per germline, CDR1 LNHNV and CDR2 YYDKDF (reference sequence). The CDR3 is CATSTEKGGSYNEQFF. The DNA of the CDR3 is TGTGCCACCAGCACCGAAAAGGGGGGCTCCTACAATGAGCAGTTCTTC.

Ten or more counts support this clonotype. The gene calls are TRBV7-9 and TRBJ2-3; TRBD2 matches 12 bases. The germline gives CDR1 SEHNR, CDR2 FQNEAQ (reference sequence). CDR3 size: 16 residues. V lost 6 bases, J lost 6 bases, and 10 bases stayed unmatched. CDR3: CASRRPTSGSGDTQYF. In DNA form, the CDR3 reads TGTGCCAGCAGGAGGCCGACTAGCGGGAGCGGGGATACGCAGTATTTT.

The chain uses TRBV7-9 and TRBJ2-2; no clear D gene. V was pared by 1 base and J by 2 bases, with 8 bases between. Germline assignment: CDR1 SEHNR and CDR2 FQNEAQ (reference sequence). This CDR3 is built from 15 residues. For the CDR3, the DNA is TGTGCCAGCAGCTTAGTTACTATCAACACCGGGGAGCTGTTTTTT. It yields the protein CASSLVTINTGELFF.

This clonotype was seen a handful of times. The J gene is TRBJ2-5, the V gene TRBV5-1; tentatively, D is TRBD1 (5 bases). Germline loops: CDR1 SGHRS, CDR2 YFSETQ. The CDR3 is made up of 15 amino acids. Trimming removed 3 bases at V and 3 bases at J, with 15 bases between. This chain's CDR3 is CASSSPETAKETQYF. The DNA for the CDR3 is TGCGCCAGCAGCTCCCCTGAGACAGCGAAAGAGACCCAGTACTTC.

This clonotype has more than one count but fewer than ten. This sequence joins TRBV5-1 and TRBJ2-3; the match to TRBD2 covers 8 bases. The CDR3 covers 15 residues. Trimming cost V 4 bases and J 6 bases; bases outside gene matches: 10. CDR1 is SGHRS, CDR2 YFSETQ, per germline. In DNA, the CDR3 is TGCGCCAGCAGCCCTTTCGGCGGGGGGAGGGATACGCAGTATTTT. Translated: CASSPFGGGRDTQYF. The full variable domain, with the rest looked up from reference TRBV5-1 and TRBJ2-3, is KAGVTQTPRYLIKTRGQQVTLSCSPISGHRSVSWYQQTPGQGLQFLFEYFSETQRNKGNFPGRFSGRQFSNSRSEMNVSTLELGDSALYLCASSPFGGGRDTQYFGPGTRLTVL.

This clonotype came up many times. This chain uses TRBV20-1 with TRBJ2-1; TRBD1 aligns across 8 bases. Germline-derived CDR1 and CDR2 are DFQATT and SNEGSKA (reference sequence). CDR3 length: 16 residues. The V segment lost 3 bases and the J segment 2 bases; nucleotides outside the gene matches: 9. The CDR3 sequence is CSASPRQGTPYNEQFF. The CDR3 DNA reads as TGCAGTGCTAGCCCCAGACAGGGGACCCCCTACAATGAGCAGTTCTTC.

The gene calls are TRBV2 and TRBJ1-2; no firm D call. The V and J ends lost 3 bases and 3 bases respectively, with 8 bases between them. Germline V gene data show CDR1 as SNHLY and CDR2 as FYNNEI. CDR3 size: 13 residues. CDR3 nucleotide sequence: TGTGCCAGCAGTGACAGTCAGGACTATGGCTACACCTTC. Translating it yields CASSDSQDYGYTF.

V usage is TRBV28 and J usage is TRBJ2-2; the D is unclear. CDR3 length: 15 amino acids. The germline V gene encodes CDR1 MDHEN and CDR2 SYDVKM. V was trimmed by 4 bases and J by 7 bases, leaving 16 bases between them. The CDR3 protein is CASSSPLGRVGELFF. DNA for the CDR3: TGTGCCAGCAGTTCCCCCTTAGGACGGGTCGGGGAGCTGTTTTTT.

This clonotype came up many times. V gene TRBV12-3 or TRBV12-4 combines with J gene TRBJ1-6; D remains unclear. V dropped 5 bases and J dropped 11 bases, with 19 bases sitting between them. This CDR3 comprises 15 residues. The CDR3 protein is CASSPQASEWTPLHF. The CDR3 DNA follows: TGTGCCAGCAGTCCCCAGGCTTCTGAATGGACACCCCTCCACTTT.

There are many counts of this clonotype. This chain uses TRBV6-5 with TRBJ1-6; 8 nucleotides line up with TRBD1. The CDR3 loop spans 12 amino acids. The V and J ends lost 10 bases and 7 bases, in that order; junction bases with no gene match: 3. The V gene's germline CDR1 is MNHEY and CDR2 SVGAGI. The CDR3 sequence: CAIRTGNSPLHF. CDR3 DNA: TGTGCCATCCGGACAGGGAATTCACCCCTCCACTTT.

This clonotype was found a few times. J is TRBJ2-1 and V is TRBV29-1, with D uncertain. CDR1 SQVTM and CDR2 ANQGSEA come from the germline V gene. The germline V and J ends were trimmed by 4 bases and 3 bases, with 4 bases remaining between them. The CDR3 is 11 residues long. The CDR3 loop reads CSVASYNEQFF. The DNA for the CDR3 is TGCAGCGTTGCGAGCTACAATGAGCAGTTCTTC.

The chain joins TRBV3-1 to TRBJ2-7, with 9 bases fitting TRBD1. The length of the CDR3 is 15 residues. The germline V gene has CDR1 LGHDT and CDR2 YNNKEL (reference sequence). V shed 3 bases, J shed 6 bases, and the junction held 9 bases outside the gene matches. This CDR3 is CASSQGTGFLSEQYF. CDR3 coding DNA: TGTGCCAGCAGCCAGGGGACAGGGTTTCTTTCCGAGCAGTACTTC.

This clonotype was recorded at least ten times. The chain combines TRBV18 with TRBJ2-7; no definite D call. The CDR3 is made up of 13 amino acids. Trimming pared 1 base from V and 3 bases from J, leaving 7 bases between. The germline V gene has CDR1 KGHSH and CDR2 LQKENI. The DNA of the CDR3 is TGTGCCAGCTCACCACAAGGGTACTACGAGCAGTACTTC. Translated, it gives CASSPQGYYEQYF.

This sequence joins TRBV19 and TRBJ2-7; no firm D call. The CDR3 runs 13 residues. V lost 5 bases, J lost 2 bases, and 10 bases lay in between. Germline V gene data show CDR1 as LNHDA and CDR2 as SQIVND (reference sequence). In DNA form, the CDR3 reads TGTGCCAGTAGTGCCTTGGGGACCTACGAGCAGTACTTC. As protein: CASSALGTYEQYF.